This T cell receptor (beta chain) is drawn from a study of graft-versus-host responses after intestinal transplantation. Study context: Each recipient received anti-thymocyte globulin induction, then tacrolimus and steroids for about three years. Overall study findings and caveats: Peak levels of circulating GvH clones tracked with early post-transplant HvG declines. Detection of GvH clones occurred in recipient marrow, and some had their first appearance in ileum or blood. Graft-donor T cell macrochimerism coincided with high graft-versus-host to host-versus-graft clonal ratios in allografts.

This clone appeared a single time. The antigen remains unidentified. Profiling relied on immunoSEQ multiplex PCR, and the TCRdb table lists in-frame clones only, not all of them. In the table there are 10,000 to 15,000 clones, approximately 84% of which are singletons. This material consisted of PBMCs, taken around 300 days after intestinal transplant. The clonotype was recovered from a human patient who received an intestinal transplant, so some T cells may come from the graft donor.

CDR3 nucleotides: TGTGCCAGCAGTTTAAACATTGTCTTAGCCAAAAACATTCAGTACTTC. Encoded protein: CASSLNIVLAKNIQYF. The chain joins TRBV28 to TRBJ2-4; D is unresolved. V gave up 2 bases and J gave up 0 bases, with 11 bases separating them. The CDR3 sequence is 16 residues long. CDR1 is MDHEN, CDR2 SYDVKM, per germline.